This T cell receptor beta chain was identified in a study of cytomegalovirus exposure and HLA in healthy donors. Study-wide findings and caveats: Some highly shared sequence variants likely arose as a pipeline artifact. In a later analysis, a missense DCLRE1C variant was linked to TCR beta V- and J-gene trimming.

PCR used 60 Vbeta primers and 13 Jbeta primers. The assay was immunoSEQ multiplex PCR, and TCRdb's table has in-frame clones only and misses some. The sample carries around 150,000 clones, around 79% recorded once. With regard to this clone: Its target is unknown.

Germline V gene sequence: CDR1 SGHNT, CDR2 YYREEE (reference sequence). Trimming took off 4 bases at V and 5 bases at J, with 15 bases between the two ends. The CDR3 is made up of 15 amino acids. The receptor was derived from a human donor in good health. The rearrangement links TRBV5-4 to TRBJ1-4; D perhaps matches TRBD1 (6 bases). The source material was PBMCs. CDR3 sequence (DNA): TGTGCCAGCAGCCCTGATGGACAGCTAAATGAAAAACTGTTTTTT. Translating gives CASSPDGQLNEKLFF.